Listed below are T cell receptor beta chains from one sample, sequenced in a study of a mutant IDH1 vaccine in newly diagnosed glioma. Profiled with immunoSEQ multiplex PCR; TCRdb holds only in-frame clones, not every one. The table lists around 130,000 clones, about four fifths of them singletons, with under 5.5% in the top ten. These TCRs' antigens remain unknown. The sample here was PBMCs, taken from a glioma patient whose treatment included an IDH1 peptide vaccine. Every receptor here comes from a man aged 40-55 years with glioma. CDR3s include the opening cysteine and the closing phenylalanine or tryptophan. Fields, in order: J gene, clone size, V gene, D gene, CDR3 DNA, CDR3 protein. A D gene is named only where the DNA matches it firmly. Size is omitted from some rows. Given values are once, few, many or a class for expanded clones.

j_gene: TRBJ2-7
abundance: NA
v_gene: TRBV20-1
d_gene: NA
CDR3nt: TGCAGTGCTACCCGGGGCCACGAGCAGTACTTC
CDR3aa: CSATRGHEQYF

j_gene: TRBJ1-5
abundance: NA
v_gene: TRBV4-3
d_gene: NA
CDR3nt: TGCGCCAGCAGCCGAGAAAACAGAAATCAGCCCCAGCATTTT
CDR3aa: CASSRENRNQPQHF

j_gene: TRBJ1-2
abundance: few
v_gene: TRBV4-2
d_gene: NA
CDR3nt: TGTGCCAGCAGCCAGGGGACTCAAGAAGGGGGCTACACCTTC
CDR3aa: CASSQGTQEGGYTF

j_gene: TRBJ1-3
abundance: NA
v_gene: TRBV7-6
d_gene: TRBD1
CDR3nt: TGTGCCAGCAGCTTGGTGGGACAGACCTTCTCTGGAAACACCATATATTTT
CDR3aa: CASSLVGQTFSGNTIYF

j_gene: TRBJ1-5
abundance: NA
v_gene: TRBV6-6
d_gene: NA
CDR3nt: TGTGCCAGCAGTGCACAGGGTTTGGGGAATCAGCCCCAGCATTTT
CDR3aa: CASSAQGLGNQPQHF

j_gene: TRBJ1-2
abundance: NA
v_gene: TRBV4-1
d_gene: TRBD1
CDR3nt: TGCGCCAGCAGCCAAGACAGGGGGCAAATAGGCTACACCTTC
CDR3aa: CASSQDRGQIGYTF

j_gene: TRBJ1-4
abundance: NA
v_gene: TRBV6-6
d_gene: NA
CDR3nt: TGTGCCAGCAGTTACCGGAATCCAACTAATGAAAAACTGTTTTTT
CDR3aa: CASSYRNPTNEKLFF

j_gene: TRBJ2-7
abundance: NA
v_gene: TRBV7-9
d_gene: TRBD2
CDR3nt: TGTGCCAGCAGCCTGGCCGGGACTACGACCTACGAGCAGTACTTC
CDR3aa: CASSLAGTTTYEQYF

j_gene: TRBJ2-2
abundance: NA
v_gene: TRBV28
d_gene: TRBD2
CDR3nt: TGTGCCAGCAGTACGCCGGGGACTACCAACACCGGGGAGCTGTTTTTT
CDR3aa: CASSTPGTTNTGELFF

j_gene: TRBJ1-5
abundance: once
v_gene: TRBV12-5
d_gene: NA
CDR3nt: TGTGCTAGTGCTTCGGCGGGGCCGGGGGATCAGCCCCAGCATTTT
CDR3aa: CASASAGPGDQPQHF

j_gene: TRBJ1-1
abundance: few
v_gene: TRBV5-1
d_gene: TRBD1
CDR3nt: TGCGCCAGCAGCCCCCGGACAGGAACTACTGAAGCTTTCTTT
CDR3aa: CASSPRTGTTEAFF

j_gene: TRBJ2-5
abundance: NA
v_gene: TRBV6-6
d_gene: NA
CDR3nt: TGTGCCAGCAGTTACGGTCGGCAGATCCAAGAGACCCAGTACTTC
CDR3aa: CASSYGRQIQETQYF

j_gene: TRBJ1-3
abundance: NA
v_gene: TRBV7-6
d_gene: TRBD1
CDR3nt: TGTGCCAGCAGCTATACGACAGGGAACTCTGGAAACACCATATATTTT
CDR3aa: CASSYTTGNSGNTIYF

j_gene: TRBJ2-1
abundance: few
v_gene: TRBV5-4
d_gene: NA
CDR3nt: TGTGCCAGCAGCTTGCCTCTGTTGGATGAGCAGTTCTTC
CDR3aa: CASSLPLLDEQFF

j_gene: TRBJ2-2
abundance: few
v_gene: TRBV9
d_gene: TRBD2
CDR3nt: TGTGCCAGCAGCGGTAGCGGGAGGGCTGCGGGGGAGCTGTTTTTT
CDR3aa: CASSGSGRAAGELFF

j_gene: TRBJ2-5
abundance: NA
v_gene: TRBV2
d_gene: NA
CDR3nt: TGTGCCAGCAAGAAGGCGGTAAAAGAGACCCAGTACTTC
CDR3aa: CASKKAVKETQYF

j_gene: TRBJ1-5
abundance: NA
v_gene: TRBV6-5
d_gene: NA
CDR3nt: TGTGCCAGCAGTAAAACAGGAAAAGGATCGCCCCAGCATTTT
CDR3aa: CASSKTGKGSPQHF

j_gene: TRBJ1-2
abundance: NA
v_gene: TRBV6-4
d_gene: NA
CDR3nt: TGTGCCAGCAGTGACCGTAGAAGACAGAATGTATGGGACGGCTACACCTTC
CDR3aa: CASSDRRRQNVWDGYTF

j_gene: TRBJ2-7
abundance: NA
v_gene: TRBV7-9
d_gene: NA
CDR3nt: TGTGCCAGCAGCTTCGCGACAGCCTATTACGAGCAGTACTTC
CDR3aa: CASSFATAYYEQYF

j_gene: TRBJ2-5
abundance: few
v_gene: TRBV5-4
d_gene: NA
CDR3nt: TGTGCCAGCAGCCCTGGAGAGACCCAGTACTTC
CDR3aa: CASSPGETQYF

j_gene: TRBJ2-5
abundance: NA
v_gene: TRBV6-1
d_gene: NA
CDR3nt: TGTGCCAGCAGGGTGACCCCGGGGGAAGAGACCCAGTACTTC
CDR3aa: CASRVTPGEETQYF

j_gene: TRBJ2-7
abundance: NA
v_gene: TRBV7-9
d_gene: TRBD2
CDR3nt: TGTGCCAGCAGCGTGGCGGGGGAGCGGGGGTACTACGAGCAGTACTTC
CDR3aa: CASSVAGERGYYEQYF